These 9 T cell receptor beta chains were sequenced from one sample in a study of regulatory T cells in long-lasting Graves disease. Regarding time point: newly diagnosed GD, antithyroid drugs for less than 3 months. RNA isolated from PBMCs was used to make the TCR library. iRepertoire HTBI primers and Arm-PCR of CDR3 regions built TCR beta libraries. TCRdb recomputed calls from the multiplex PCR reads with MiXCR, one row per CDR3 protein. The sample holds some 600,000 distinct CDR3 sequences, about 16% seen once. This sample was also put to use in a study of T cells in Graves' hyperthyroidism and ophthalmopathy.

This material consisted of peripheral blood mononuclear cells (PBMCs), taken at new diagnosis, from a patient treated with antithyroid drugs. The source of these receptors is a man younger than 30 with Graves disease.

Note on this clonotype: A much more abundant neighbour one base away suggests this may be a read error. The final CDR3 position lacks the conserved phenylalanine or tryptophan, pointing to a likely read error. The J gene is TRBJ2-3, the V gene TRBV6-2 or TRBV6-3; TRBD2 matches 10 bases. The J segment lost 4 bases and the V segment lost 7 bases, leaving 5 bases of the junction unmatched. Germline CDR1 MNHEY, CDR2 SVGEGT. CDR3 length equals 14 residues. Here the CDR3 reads CASTNSGRSDTQYL. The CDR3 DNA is TGTGCCAGCACCAATAGCGGGAGGTCAGATACGCAGTATCTT.

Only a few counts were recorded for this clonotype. CDR3 bases: TGCGCCAGCAGCTTAACGATCAGGGGATCGGGCGAGCAGTACTTC. Encoded protein: CASSLTIRGSGEQYF. The rearrangement links TRBV5-1 to TRBJ2-7; a weak D match, TRBD1 (6 bases). The CDR3 spans 15 residues. Germline V gene lookup returns CDR1 SGHRS and CDR2 YFSETQ. The V gene lost 2 bases and the J gene lost 6 bases, with 18 bases spanning the gap.

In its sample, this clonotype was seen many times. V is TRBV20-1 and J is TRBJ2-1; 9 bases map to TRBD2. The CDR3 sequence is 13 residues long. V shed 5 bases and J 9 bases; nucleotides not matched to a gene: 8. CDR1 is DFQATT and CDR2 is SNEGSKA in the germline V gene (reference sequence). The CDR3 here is CSAFSGGQGEQFF. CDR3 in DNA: TGCAGTGCTTTTAGCGGGGGTCAGGGTGAGCAGTTCTTC.

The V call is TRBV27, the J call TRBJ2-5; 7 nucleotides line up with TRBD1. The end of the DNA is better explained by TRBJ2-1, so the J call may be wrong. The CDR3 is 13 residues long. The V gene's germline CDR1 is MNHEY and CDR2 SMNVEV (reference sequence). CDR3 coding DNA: TGTGCCAGCAGTTGGGACAGTTTTAATGAGCAGTTCTTC. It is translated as CASSWDSFNEQFF.

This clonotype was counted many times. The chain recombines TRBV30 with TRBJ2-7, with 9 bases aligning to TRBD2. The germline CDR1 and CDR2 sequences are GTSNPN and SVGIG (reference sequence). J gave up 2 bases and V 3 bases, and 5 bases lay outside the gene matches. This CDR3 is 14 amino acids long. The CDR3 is CAWSGLARTYEQYF. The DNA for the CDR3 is TGTGCCTGGAGCGGACTAGCGCGTACCTACGAGCAGTACTTC.

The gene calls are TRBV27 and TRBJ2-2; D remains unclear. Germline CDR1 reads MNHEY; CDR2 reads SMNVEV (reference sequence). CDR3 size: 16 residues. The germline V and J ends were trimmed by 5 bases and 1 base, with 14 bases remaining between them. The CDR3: CASSPHGGENTGELFF. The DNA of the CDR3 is TGTGCCAGCAGTCCACATGGCGGCGAGAACACCGGGGAGCTGTTTTTT.

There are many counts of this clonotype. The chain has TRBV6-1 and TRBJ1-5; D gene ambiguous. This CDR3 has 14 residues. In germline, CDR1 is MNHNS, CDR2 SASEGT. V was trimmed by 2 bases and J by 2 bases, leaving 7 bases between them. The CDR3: CASSEWVGNQPQHF. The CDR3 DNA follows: TGTGCCAGCAGTGAATGGGTGGGCAATCAGCCCCAGCATTTT.

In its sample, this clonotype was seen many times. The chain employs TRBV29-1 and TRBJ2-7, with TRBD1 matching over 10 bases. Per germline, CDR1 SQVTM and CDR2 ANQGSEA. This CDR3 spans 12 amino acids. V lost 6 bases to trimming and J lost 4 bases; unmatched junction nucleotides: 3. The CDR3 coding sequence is TGCAGCGTCGGGACAGGGGCTTACGAGCAGTACTTC. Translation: CSVGTGAYEQYF.

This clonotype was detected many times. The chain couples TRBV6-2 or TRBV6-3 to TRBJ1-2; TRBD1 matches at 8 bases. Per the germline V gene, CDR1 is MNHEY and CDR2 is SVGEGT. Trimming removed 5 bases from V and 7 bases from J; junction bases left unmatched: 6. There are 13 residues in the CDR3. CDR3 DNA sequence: TGTGCCAGCAGTCGACAGGGGCAAGGTGGCTACACCTTC. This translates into CASSRQGQGGYTF.